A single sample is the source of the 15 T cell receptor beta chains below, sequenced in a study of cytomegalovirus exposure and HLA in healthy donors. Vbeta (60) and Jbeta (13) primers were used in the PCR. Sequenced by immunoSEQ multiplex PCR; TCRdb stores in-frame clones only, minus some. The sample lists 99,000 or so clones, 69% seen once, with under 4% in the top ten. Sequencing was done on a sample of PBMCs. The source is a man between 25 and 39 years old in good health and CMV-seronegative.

DNA for the CDR3: TGTGCCAGCAGTGCCAGTTTCAATCAGCCCCAGCATTTT. Translating it yields CASSASFNQPQHF. This sequence joins TRBV6-1 and TRBJ1-5; D is unclear. CDR1 and CDR2 from the germline V gene are MNHNS and SASEGT. This CDR3 has 13 amino acids. Trimming shortened V by 4 bases and J by 3 bases, and 7 bases separated the two germline ends.

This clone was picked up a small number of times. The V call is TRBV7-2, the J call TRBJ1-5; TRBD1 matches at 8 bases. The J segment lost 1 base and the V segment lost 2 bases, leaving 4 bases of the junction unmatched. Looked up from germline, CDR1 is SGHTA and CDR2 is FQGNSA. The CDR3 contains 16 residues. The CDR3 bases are TGTGCCAGCAGCTTAATCCAGGGGGCGAGCAATCAGCCCCAGCATTTT. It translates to CASSLIQGASNQPQHF.

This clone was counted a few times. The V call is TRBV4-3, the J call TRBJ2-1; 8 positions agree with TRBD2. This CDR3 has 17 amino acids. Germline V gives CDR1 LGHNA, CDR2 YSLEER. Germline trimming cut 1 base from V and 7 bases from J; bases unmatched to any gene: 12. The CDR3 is CASSQARWASGQNEQFF. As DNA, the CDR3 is TGCGCCAGCAGCCAAGCGAGGTGGGCTAGCGGGCAGAATGAGCAGTTCTTC.

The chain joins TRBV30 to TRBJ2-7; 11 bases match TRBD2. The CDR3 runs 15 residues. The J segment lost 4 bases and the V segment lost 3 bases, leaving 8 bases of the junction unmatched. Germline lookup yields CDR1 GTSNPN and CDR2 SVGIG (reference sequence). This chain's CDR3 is CAWRDLAGGLYEQYF. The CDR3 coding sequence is TGTGCCTGGAGGGACCTAGCGGGAGGTTTATACGAGCAGTACTTC.

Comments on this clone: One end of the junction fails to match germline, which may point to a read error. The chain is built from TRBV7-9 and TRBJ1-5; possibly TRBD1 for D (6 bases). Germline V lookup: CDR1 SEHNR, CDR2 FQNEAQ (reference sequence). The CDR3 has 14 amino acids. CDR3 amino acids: CSSGPQGSSEPQHF. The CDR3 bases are TGTTCCAGCGGGCCACAGGGAAGTAGCGAGCCCCAGCATTTT. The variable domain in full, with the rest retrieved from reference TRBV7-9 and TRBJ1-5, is DTGVSQNPRHKITKRGQNVTFRCDPISEHNRLYWYRQTLGQGPEFLTYFQNEAQLEKSRLLSDRFSAERPKGSFSTLEIQRTEQGDSAMYLCSSGPQGSSEPQHFGDGTRLSIL.

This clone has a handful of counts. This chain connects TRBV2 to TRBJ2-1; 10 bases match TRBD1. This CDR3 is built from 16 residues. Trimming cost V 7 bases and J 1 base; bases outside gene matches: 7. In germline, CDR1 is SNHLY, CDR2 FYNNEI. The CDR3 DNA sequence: TGTGCCAGCAAAGACAGGGGGCTCTTTTCCTACAATGAGCAGTTCTTC. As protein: CASKDRGLFSYNEQFF.

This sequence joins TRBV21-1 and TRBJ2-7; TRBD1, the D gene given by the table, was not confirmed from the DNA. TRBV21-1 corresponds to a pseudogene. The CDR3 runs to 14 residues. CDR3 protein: CASSNRQGTYEQYF. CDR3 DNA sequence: TGTGCCAGCAGCAATAGGCAGGGCACCTACGAGCAGTACTTC.

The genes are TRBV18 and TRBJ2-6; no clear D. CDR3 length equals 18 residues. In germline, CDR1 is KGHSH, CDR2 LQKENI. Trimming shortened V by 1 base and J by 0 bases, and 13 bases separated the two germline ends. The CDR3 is CASSPRTSAGSGANVLTF. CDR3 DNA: TGTGCCAGCTCACCACGAACTTCCGCCGGCTCTGGGGCCAACGTCCTGACTTTC.

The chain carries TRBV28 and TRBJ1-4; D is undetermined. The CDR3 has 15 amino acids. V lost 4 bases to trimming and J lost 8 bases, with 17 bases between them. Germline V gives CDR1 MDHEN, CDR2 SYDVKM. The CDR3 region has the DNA TGTGCCAGCAGTTCCCGGGTTGGATCTGGGGAAAAACTGTTTTTT. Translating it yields CASSSRVGSGEKLFF.

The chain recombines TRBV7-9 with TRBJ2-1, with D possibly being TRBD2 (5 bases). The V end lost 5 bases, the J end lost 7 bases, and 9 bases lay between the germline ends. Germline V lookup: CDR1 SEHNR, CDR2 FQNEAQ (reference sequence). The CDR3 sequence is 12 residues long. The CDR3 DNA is TGTGCCAGCAGCCGGGGTCAGAATGAGCAGTTCTTC. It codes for CASSRGQNEQFF.

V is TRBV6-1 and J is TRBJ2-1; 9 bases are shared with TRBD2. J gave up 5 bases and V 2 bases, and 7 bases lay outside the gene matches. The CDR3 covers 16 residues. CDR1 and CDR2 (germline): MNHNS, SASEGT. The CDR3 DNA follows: TGTGCCAGCAGTGAAATTAGCGGGAGTACTCACAATGAGCAGTTCTTC. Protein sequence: CASSEISGSTHNEQFF.

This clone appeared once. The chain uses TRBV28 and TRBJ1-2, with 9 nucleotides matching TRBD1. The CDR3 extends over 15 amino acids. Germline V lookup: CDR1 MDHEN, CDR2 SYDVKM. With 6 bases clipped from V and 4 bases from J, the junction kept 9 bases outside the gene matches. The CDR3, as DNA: TGTGCCAGCAGATCCGCTGGACAGGGGACCTATGGCTACACCTTC. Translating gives CASRSAGQGTYGYTF.

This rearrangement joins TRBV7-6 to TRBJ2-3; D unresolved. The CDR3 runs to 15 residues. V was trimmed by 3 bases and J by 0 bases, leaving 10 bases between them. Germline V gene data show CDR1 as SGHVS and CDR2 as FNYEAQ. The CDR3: CASSLRGESTDTQYF. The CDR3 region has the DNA TGTGCCAGCAGCTTGCGCGGAGAGAGCACAGATACGCAGTATTTT. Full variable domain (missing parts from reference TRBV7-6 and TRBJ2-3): GAGVSQSPRYKVTKRGQDVALRCDPISGHVSLYWYRQALGQGPEFLTYFNYEAQQDKSGLPNDRFSAERPEGSISTLTIQRTEQRDSAMYRCASSLRGESTDTQYFGPGTRLTVL.

In nucleotides, the CDR3 is TGTGCCAGCAGTGAAGCGCGGGAGGGTCAGCCCCAGCATTTT. This encodes CASSEAREGQPQHF. The rearrangement uses TRBV2 and TRBJ1-5; D is uncertain. The CDR3 runs to 14 residues. Trimming stripped 0 bases from V and 6 bases from J, with 9 bases between. Germline V lookup: CDR1 SNHLY, CDR2 FYNNEI.

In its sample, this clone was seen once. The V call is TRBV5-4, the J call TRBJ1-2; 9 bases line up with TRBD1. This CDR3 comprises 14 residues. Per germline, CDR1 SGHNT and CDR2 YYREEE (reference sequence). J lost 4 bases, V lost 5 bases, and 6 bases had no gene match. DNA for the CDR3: TGTGCCAGCAGACCACAGGGGGCGGGCTATGGCTACACCTTC. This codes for CASRPQGAGYGYTF.